The rows below give T cell receptor beta chains drawn from one sample of a study of T cell changes during pregnancy in multiple sclerosis. The data were produced by immunoSEQ multiplex PCR, yet TCRdb's version contains in-frame clones alone and is incomplete. The table lists about 77,000 clones, about 93% of them singletons. Material: peripheral blood, obtained after pregnancy. The receptors stem from a female donor in good health, enrolled as a control in a pregnancy study. CDR3s include the opening cysteine and the closing phenylalanine or tryptophan. The D gene is left open where the match is weak. Some rows have no size entry. The others give once, few or many, or a class for an expanded clone.

>TRBD1|TRBJ1-1|-|TRBV5-1
TGCGCCAGCAGCAGGGGACAGCTACTTATTGGGACTGAAGCTTTCTTT
CASSRGQLLIGTEAFF
>-|TRBJ2-3|-|TRBV4-1
TGCGCCAGCAGCCAAGAGGGCACACACGCTGGTGATACGCAGTATTTT
CASSQEGTHAGDTQYF
>-|TRBJ1-1|-|TRBV28
TGTGCCAGCAGTTTATCGGTGAACACTGAAGCTTTCTTT
CASSLSVNTEAFF
>TRBD1|TRBJ2-7|-|TRBV27
TGTGCCAGCAGCATAGACAGGGGGCCCTACGAGCAGTACTTC
CASSIDRGPYEQYF
>-|TRBJ2-2|-|TRBV9
TGTGCCAGCAGCGTGAATCCAGGGTCGAACACCGGGGAGCTGTTTTTT
CASSVNPGSNTGELFF
>TRBD1|TRBJ1-2|-|TRBV7-2
TGTGCCAGCAGCTCGACTTGGACAGGGAACTACACCTTC
CASSSTWTGNYTF
>-|TRBJ2-5|-|TRBV6-6
TGTGCCAGCAGGAGAGGGAGACAGGACCCACAAGAGACCCAGTACTTC
CASRRGRQDPQETQYF
>TRBD1|TRBJ1-3|-|TRBV27
TGTGCCAGCAGTAACCGACAGGGAGGAAACACCATATATTTT
CASSNRQGGNTIYF
>-|TRBJ1-6|-|TRBV2
TGTGCCAGCAGTGTCGCGGGGGGGGCCCCCCTCCCCCTCCACTTT
CASSVAGGAPLPLHF
>TRBD1|TRBJ1-5|-|TRBV27
TGTGCCAGCAGTTACAGGGGACATAGCAATCAGCCCCAGCATTTT
CASSYRGHSNQPQHF
>-|TRBJ2-7|medium-sized|TRBV27
TGTGCCAGCAGGTTGACAGTCCTTGCCTACGAGCAGTACTTC
CASRLTVLAYEQYF
>TRBD2|TRBJ2-2|-|TRBV4-1
TGCGCCAGCAGCCAAGATGCTAGACTAGCAGGGACCGGGGAGCTGTTTTTT
CASSQDARLAGTGELFF
>TRBD1|TRBJ2-7|-|TRBV20-1
TGCAGTGCTCCGACAGGGTGGGAGCAGTACTTC
CSAPTGWEQYF
>TRBD1|TRBJ2-7|-|TRBV18
TGTGCCAGCTCTGAACAGGGGGAAACCTACGAGCAGTACTTC
CASSEQGETYEQYF
>-|TRBJ2-2|-|TRBV28
TGTGCCAGCAGCCTTAGCGGATCAAAGGGGGAGCTGTTTTTT
CASSLSGSKGELFF
>-|TRBJ1-2|-|TRBV30
TGTGCCTGGAGTAAATCGGTGCAGGGTCTAAGTGGCTACACCTTC
CAWSKSVQGLSGYTF
>-|TRBJ1-2|-|TRBV21-1
TGTGCCAGCAGCAAATACGGGGGGGCCTCTGGCTACACCTTC
CASSKYGGASGYTF
>-|TRBJ2-1|-|TRBV7-2
TGTGCCAGCAGCTTAGACTACCATGAGCAGTTCTTC
CASSLDYHEQFF
>TRBD2|TRBJ2-7|-|TRBV14
TGTGCCAGCAGAAGCGGGGCGGATTCCTACGAGCAGTACTTC
CASRSGADSYEQYF
>TRBD2|TRBJ2-7|-|TRBV29-1
TGCAGCATCTCTAGCGGGAGTCTGAGAGAGCAGTACTTC
CSISSGSLREQYF
>-|TRBJ2-7|-|TRBV5-1
TGCGCCAGCAGCATGGGGTCGGGAACATTCTACGAGCAGTACTTC
CASSMGSGTFYEQYF
>TRBD2|TRBJ2-7|few|TRBV7-2
TGTGCCAGCAGCCCACGTCGGGGGGTAAGAAACGAGCAGTACTTC
CASSPRRGVRNEQYF
>TRBD2|TRBJ2-7|-|TRBV10-3
TGTGCCATCAGGCGGGAGGGCCGATCCTACGAGCAGTACTTC
CAIRREGRSYEQYF
>TRBD2|TRBJ2-1|-|TRBV27
TGTGCCAGCAGTTTAACGGGAGGGGCCAATGAGCAGTTCTTC
CASSLTGGANEQFF
>-|TRBJ2-1|-|TRBV7-9
TGTGCCAGCAGCCCGGCGGGGACAGAATACAATGAGCAGTTCTTC
CASSPAGTEYNEQFF
>-|TRBJ1-1|-|TRBV30
TGTGCCTGGAGGAGGACAGCGCGGACTGAAGCTTTCTTT
CAWRRTARTEAFF
>-|TRBJ2-7|-|TRBV30
TGTGCCTGGAACCCAGAAGGGGTCGGCGAGCAGTACTTC
CAWNPEGVGEQYF
>TRBD2|TRBJ2-5|-|TRBV2
TGTGCCTCCACTCCACGGGGCGGGGGTCAAGAGACCCAGTACTTC
CASTPRGGGQETQYF
>-|TRBJ2-1|-|TRBV18
TGTGCCAGCTCACCACCGCCAGCGGGCTACAATGAGCAGTTCTTC
CASSPPPAGYNEQFF
>TRBD2|TRBJ2-3|-|TRBV27
TGTGCCAGCAGTTCACTAGCGGGGGGGCCAAATACGCAGTATTTT
CASSSLAGGPNTQYF
>TRBD1|TRBJ1-1|-|TRBV7-9
TGTGCCAGCAGCTTAACAGGGGCCACTGAAGCTTTCTTT
CASSLTGATEAFF
>-|TRBJ1-3|-|TRBV18
TGTGCCAGCTCACCCGATGGGGCTCCAGGAAACACCATATATTTT
CASSPDGAPGNTIYF
>TRBD2|TRBJ2-1|-|TRBV29-1
TGCAGCGTTGGTTCGGCGGGAGGGTACAATGAGCAGTTCTTC
CSVGSAGGYNEQFF